Presented here are 5 T cell receptor beta chains from one specimen sequenced in a study of blood T cell repertoires in COVID-19. Generated by immunoSEQ multiplex PCR, the TCRdb table keeps only in-frame clones and is missing some. The table lists some 460,000 clones, 75% to 90% of them singletons. The sequenced sample consisted of peripheral blood. The receptors here all came from a woman in her 30s with acute or convalescent COVID-19.

On this clone itself: Other DNA sequences of this sample code for an identical CDR3. The V gene is TRBV27, the J gene TRBJ1-2; 7 bases fit TRBD1. CDR3 length equals 12 residues. Germline CDR1 MNHEY, CDR2 SMNVEV (reference sequence). V was clipped by 6 bases and J by 4 bases; unmatched bases: 2. The CDR3 is CASRGGAYGYTF. The CDR3 bases are TGTGCCAGCAGAGGGGGCGCCTATGGCTACACCTTC.

The V call is TRBV4-1, the J call TRBJ1-2; D unclear. CDR1 MGHRA and CDR2 YSYEKL come from the germline V gene. The CDR3 runs to 14 residues. The V gene lost 4 bases and the J gene lost 14 bases, with 23 bases spanning the gap. The CDR3 bases are TGCGCCAGCAGCCGTCAAGGTACGGCCTCGGGTTGGACCTTC. It yields the protein CASSRQGTASGWTF.

The chain joins TRBV7-9 to TRBJ1-1, with D possibly matching TRBD1 (5 bases). The CDR3 is 17 residues long. The V gene lost 4 bases and the J gene lost 1 base, with 19 bases spanning the gap. CDR1 and CDR2 from the germline V gene are SEHNR and FQNEAQ (reference sequence). The CDR3 bases are TGTGCCAGCAGCTCAAGGGGAGGCGGGCACCAGAACACTGAAGCTTTCTTT. It encodes CASSSRGGGHQNTEAFF. The entire variable domain, with the rest obtained from reference TRBV7-9 and TRBJ1-1, is as follows: DTGVSQNPRHKITKRGQNVTFRCDPISEHNRLYWYRQTLGQGPEFLTYFQNEAQLEKSRLLSDRFSAERPKGSFSTLEIQRTEQGDSAMYLCASSSRGGGHQNTEAFFGQGTRLTVV.

This clone was seen only once. The V and J genes are TRBV20-1 and TRBJ2-7, with D maybe TRBD1 (6 bases). CDR3 length: 11 amino acids. V shed 5 bases and J shed 6 bases, with 11 bases lying between them. Germline assignment: CDR1 DFQATT and CDR2 SNEGSKA (reference sequence). Here the CDR3 DNA reads TGCAGTGCTCCGAGCAGGGGCGAGCAGTACTTC. Its protein product is CSAPSRGEQYF.

V usage is TRBV13 and J usage is TRBJ1-1; 8 bases map to TRBD1. The V and J ends lost 0 bases and 5 bases, in that order; junction bases with no gene match: 2. The CDR3 extends over 14 amino acids. Germline CDR1 reads PRHDT; CDR2 reads FYEKMQ (reference sequence). Here the CDR3 reads CASSLGTGVTEAFF. In DNA, the CDR3 is TGTGCCAGCAGCTTAGGGACAGGGGTGACTGAAGCTTTCTTT. The full variable domain, with the rest looked up from reference TRBV13 and TRBJ1-1, is AAGVIQSPRHLIKEKRETATLKCYPIPRHDTVYWYQQGPGQDPQFLISFYEKMQSDKGSIPDRFSAQQFSDYHSELNMSSLELGDSALYFCASSLGTGVTEAFFGQGTRLTVV.